The source of this T cell receptor (beta chain) is a study of blood T cell repertoires in COVID-19. Study summary: Some COVID-19 samples were acute and others convalescent; all came from the United States, Italy and Spain.

The CDR3 is 14 amino acids. CDR1 and CDR2 from the germline V gene are SGDLS and YYNGEE. J lost 1 base, V lost 3 bases, and 3 bases had no gene match. Clones were read by immunoSEQ multiplex PCR, and TCRdb kept only the in-frame ones, dropping some. The sample consists of hundreds of thousands of clones, 70% to 90% of them appearing once. The source material was peripheral blood. The TCR originated in a man between 40 and 49 years old with acute or convalescent COVID-19. The chain recombines TRBV9 with TRBJ1-1; the match to TRBD1 covers 7 bases. The CDR3 spells CASSAKGANTEAFF. The CDR3 coding sequence is TGTGCCAGCAGCGCGAAGGGGGCGAACACTGAAGCTTTCTTT.